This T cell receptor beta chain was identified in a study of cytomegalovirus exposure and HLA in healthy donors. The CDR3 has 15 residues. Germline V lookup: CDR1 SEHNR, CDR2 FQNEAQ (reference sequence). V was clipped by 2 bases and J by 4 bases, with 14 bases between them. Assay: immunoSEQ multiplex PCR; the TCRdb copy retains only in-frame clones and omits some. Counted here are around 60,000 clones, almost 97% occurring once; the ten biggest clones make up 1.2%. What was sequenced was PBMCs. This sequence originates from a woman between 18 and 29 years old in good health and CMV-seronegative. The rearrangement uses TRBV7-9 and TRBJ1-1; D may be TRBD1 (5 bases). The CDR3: CASSLPPGVGTEAFF. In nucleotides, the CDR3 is TGTGCCAGCAGCTTACCGCCGGGGGTTGGCACTGAAGCTTTCTTT.